The next 24 T cell receptor beta chains were all read from a single sample in a study of T cell responses to AZD1222 COVID-19 vaccine. The assay was immunoSEQ multiplex PCR, and TCRdb's table has in-frame clones only and misses some. The sample lists roughly 120,000 clones, 88% occurring once. Sequences were derived from peripheral blood, sampled 28 days after the second AZD1222 dose. These receptors came from an adult who received the AZD1222 COVID-19 vaccine.

V is TRBV7-8 and J is TRBJ2-3; tentative D call: TRBD2 (5 bases). The V end was cut by 5 bases, the J end by 4 bases, with 10 bases between. CDR3 length: 13 amino acids. Germline V gene lookup returns CDR1 SGHVS and CDR2 FQNEAQ. The CDR3 DNA reads TGTGCCAGCAGCCGAGGGTCTTCAGATACGCAGTATTTT. The encoded protein is CASSRGSSDTQYF.

This chain uses TRBV4-3 with TRBJ2-5; 7 bases are shared with TRBD2. Germline CDR1 is LGHNA and CDR2 is YSLEER. The trim removed 0 bases at V and 0 bases at J, leaving 1 base unmatched. The CDR3 has 15 residues. The CDR3 coding sequence is TGCGCCAGCAGCCAAGAAGGACTAGACCAAGAGACCCAGTACTTC. Translated, it gives CASSQEGLDQETQYF.

The gene calls are TRBV12-5 and TRBJ1-2; D is uncertain. The germline gives CDR1 LGHNT, CDR2 FRNRAP. The CDR3 is 14 amino acids. V was clipped by 2 bases and J by 2 bases, with 9 bases between them. The DNA of the CDR3 is TGTGCTAGTGGTTTGTGGCAGACCAACTATGGCTACACCTTC. It yields the protein CASGLWQTNYGYTF.

This chain links TRBV15 with TRBJ1-1, with 8 bases matching TRBD1. The CDR3 has 18 residues. Germline CDR1 and CDR2: LNHNV and YYDKDF (reference sequence). Unmatched junction bases numbered 16, after V lost 7 bases and J lost 0 bases. CDR3 loop: CATNTPILTGDVNTEAFF. The CDR3 DNA follows: TGTGCCACCAATACGCCAATCTTGACAGGGGATGTGAACACTGAAGCTTTCTTT.

This clone has more than one count but fewer than ten. The J gene is TRBJ1-2, the V gene TRBV19, with D unresolved. The CDR3 sequence is 12 residues long. Trimming removed 0 bases from V and 4 bases from J, with 3 bases in between. Germline-derived CDR1 and CDR2 are LNHDA and SQIVND (reference sequence). The CDR3 reads CASSIDTYGYTF. CDR3 DNA: TGTGCCAGTAGTATAGACACCTATGGCTACACCTTC.

This clone turned up a few times. The chain carries TRBV4-1 and TRBJ2-7; 7 nucleotides agree with TRBD2. Per the germline V gene, CDR1 is MGHRA and CDR2 is YSYEKL. J gave up 2 bases and V 1 base, and 2 bases lay outside the gene matches. The CDR3 length is 14 residues. The DNA of the CDR3 is TGCGCCAGCAGCCAAGGACTAGCCCCCTACGAGCAGTACTTC. It is translated as CASSQGLAPYEQYF.

The J gene is TRBJ1-2, the V gene TRBV12-3 or TRBV12-4; TRBD1 is a possible D gene (5 bases). Between the trimmed V and J ends, which lost 2 bases and 3 bases, there was a span of 7 bases. The CDR3 spans 13 residues. CDR3 in DNA: TGTGCCAGCAGTTTATGGGGGGACTATGGCTACACCTTC. As protein: CASSLWGDYGYTF.

The chain uses TRBV18 and TRBJ1-1; TRBD1 aligns across 7 bases. This CDR3 comprises 15 residues. Unmatched junction bases numbered 5, after V lost 3 bases and J lost 1 base. CDR1 and CDR2 from the germline V gene are KGHSH and LQKENI. CDR3 sequence (DNA): TGTGCCAGCTCACCTTTTCAGGGGGAGAACACTGAAGCTTTCTTT. It is translated as CASSPFQGENTEAFF.

The chain carries TRBV28 and TRBJ2-1; D is ambiguous. CDR1 MDHEN and CDR2 SYDVKM come from the germline V gene. The CDR3 extends over 13 amino acids. V lost 10 bases to trimming and J lost 3 bases, with 13 bases between them. The CDR3 sequence: CATRTVVYNEQFF. The CDR3 DNA sequence: TGTGCCACCAGGACCGTAGTCTACAATGAGCAGTTCTTC.

This clone was counted a few times. The gene calls are TRBV4-2 and TRBJ1-6, with 8 bases matching TRBD1. The CDR3 has 16 amino acids. The germline V gene has CDR1 LGHNA and CDR2 YNFKEQ. Losses at the gene ends were 3 bases for V and 5 bases for J; bases not matched to a gene: 6. CDR3 bases: TGTGCCAGCAGCCAGGGACAGGTCATTGATAATTCACCCCTCCACTTT. It codes for CASSQGQVIDNSPLHF.

The chain links TRBV5-4 to TRBJ2-7; possible D gene TRBD1, 6 bases. V lost 4 bases to trimming and J lost 3 bases, with 11 bases between them. The CDR3 totals 13 residues. Per the germline V gene, CDR1 is SGHNT and CDR2 is YYREEE (reference sequence). The DNA for the CDR3 is TGTGCCAGCAGCCGGGACATAGTCTACGAGCAGTACTTC. The encoded protein is CASSRDIVYEQYF.

V is TRBV24-1 and J is TRBJ2-2; TRBD1 might be the D (8 bases). V lost 7 bases and J 4 bases, leaving 24 bases between the germline ends. Germline loops: CDR1 KGHDR, CDR2 SFDVKD. The CDR3 loop spans 18 amino acids. The CDR3 region has the DNA TGTGCCACCAGAAGCGGGACAGGTCCTCGGTCGGGCACCGGGGAGCTGTTTTTT. Translating it yields CATRSGTGPRSGTGELFF.

In nucleotides, the CDR3 is TGTGCCAGCAGGCCCAGGGGGCAGGAGAATTCACCCCTCCACTTT. Translation gives CASRPRGQENSPLHF. This sequence joins TRBV6-5 and TRBJ1-6, with 8 bases identical to TRBD1. Per the germline V gene, CDR1 is MNHEY and CDR2 is SVGAGI. The CDR3 loop spans 15 amino acids. Trimming removed 6 bases from V and 7 bases from J; junction bases left unmatched: 8.

Only one count was recorded for this clone. The rearrangement uses TRBV6-2 or TRBV6-3 and TRBJ1-2; no reliable D call. CDR3 length: 14 amino acids. CDR1 and CDR2 (germline): MNHEY, SVGEGT. The V gene lost 0 bases and the J gene lost 6 bases, with 11 bases spanning the gap. The chain's CDR3 is CASSYSHPGNGYTF. Here the CDR3 DNA reads TGTGCCAGCAGTTACTCGCACCCGGGAAATGGCTACACCTTC.

This clone was found a few times. The CDR3 bases are TGTGCCAGCAGCTTAGTCCGGGACAGGAACGAGCAGTACTTC. It yields the protein CASSLVRDRNEQYF. The chain couples TRBV7-9 to TRBJ2-7, with TRBD1 matching over 8 bases. This CDR3 is built from 14 residues. CDR1 is SEHNR and CDR2 is FQNEAQ in the germline V gene (reference sequence). V shed 1 base, J shed 5 bases, and the junction held 4 bases outside the gene matches. Full variable domain (rest looked up from reference TRBV7-9 and TRBJ2-7): DTGVSQNPRHKITKRGQNVTFRCDPISEHNRLYWYRQTLGQGPEFLTYFQNEAQLEKSRLLSDRFSAERPKGSFSTLEIQRTEQGDSAMYLCASSLVRDRNEQYFGPGTRLTVT.

The chain has TRBV10-3 and TRBJ2-1; D is possibly TRBD2 (6 bases). V gave up 0 bases and J gave up 3 bases, with 9 bases separating them. Germline V gene lookup returns CDR1 ENHRY and CDR2 SYGVKD. There are 15 residues in the CDR3. CDR3 loop: CAISESRGNYNEQFF. The CDR3 nucleotides are TGTGCCATCAGTGAGTCGCGGGGAAACTACAATGAGCAGTTCTTC.

This chain connects TRBV6-2 or TRBV6-3 to TRBJ1-5; 7 bases map to TRBD1. Trimming removed 5 bases from V and 0 bases from J; junction bases left unmatched: 10. Germline assignment: CDR1 MNHEY and CDR2 SVGEGT. This CDR3 contains 17 residues. The chain's CDR3 is CASSIEYRGNSNQPQHF. The CDR3 DNA reads TGTGCCAGCAGTATAGAGTACAGGGGTAATAGCAATCAGCCCCAGCATTTT.

The J gene is TRBJ2-3, the V gene TRBV12-3 or TRBV12-4, with a tentative D call TRBD1 (5 bases). CDR3 length: 13 amino acids. The V and J ends lost 4 bases and 6 bases respectively, with 11 bases between them. The CDR3 DNA sequence: TGTGCCAGCAGTTACCCGTCAGGGGATACGCAGTATTTT. It specifies CASSYPSGDTQYF.

This clone has only one observation. This rearrangement joins TRBV6-1 to TRBJ2-1, with 7 nucleotides matching TRBD2. The J segment lost 4 bases and the V segment lost 4 bases, leaving 10 bases of the junction unmatched. There are 16 residues in the CDR3. Germline lookup yields CDR1 MNHNS and CDR2 SASEGT. The CDR3 reads CASSGYPWGGYNEQFF. The CDR3 DNA follows: TGTGCCAGCAGTGGGTACCCTTGGGGGGGGTACAATGAGCAGTTCTTC.

A few counts support this clone. The J gene is TRBJ1-2, the V gene TRBV9, with no clear D. Trimming took 2 bases from V and 5 from J, leaving 10 bases between them. The germline V gene has CDR1 SGDLS and CDR2 YYNGEE. The CDR3 has 13 residues. The CDR3 loop is CASSVSSDYGYTF. The DNA of the CDR3 is TGTGCCAGCAGCGTGAGCAGTGATTATGGCTACACCTTC.

The chain links TRBV10-3 to TRBJ2-7, with 8 bases matching TRBD1. CDR3 size: 15 residues. After removal of 5 bases from V and 5 bases from J, the junction contained 11 bases not matched to a gene. Germline CDR1 is ENHRY and CDR2 is SYGVKD. The CDR3 sequence is CAISWTGSPLHEQYF. In DNA, the CDR3 is TGTGCCATCAGTTGGACAGGGAGCCCCCTCCACGAGCAGTACTTC.

This clone was counted a few times. The chain carries TRBV7-6 and TRBJ2-7; D gene ambiguous. The CDR3 extends over 15 amino acids. The V gene's germline CDR1 is SGHVS and CDR2 FNYEAQ. V was shortened by 5 bases and J by 9 bases, with 23 bases between the two germline ends. The CDR3 sequence: CASSTTTGRRVGQYF. CDR3 nucleotides: TGTGCCAGCAGCACAACCACCGGGCGTCGAGTAGGGCAGTACTTC.

The V call is TRBV19, the J call TRBJ1-6; perhaps TRBD1 as D (5 bases). Germline V lookup: CDR1 LNHDA, CDR2 SQIVND (reference sequence). V was trimmed by 7 bases and J by 5 bases, leaving 12 bases between them. This CDR3 comprises 14 residues. The chain's CDR3 is CASTPTEHNSPLHF. Written as DNA, the CDR3 is TGTGCCAGTACCCCGACAGAACATAATTCACCCCTCCACTTT.

This chain uses TRBV4-3 with TRBJ1-6; D perhaps matches TRBD1 (5 bases). The CDR3 contains 14 residues. V gave up 0 bases and J gave up 7 bases, with 7 bases separating them. CDR1 and CDR2 (germline): LGHNA, YSLEER. The DNA of the CDR3 is TGCGCCAGCAGCCAAGAGGCAGGGAATTCACCCCTCCACTTT. Translating it yields CASSQEAGNSPLHF.